These 2 T cell receptor beta chains were sequenced from one sample in a study of brain T cells in children with intractable seizures. The protocol was immunoSEQ multiplex PCR, while the TCRdb copy is restricted to in-frame clones and leaves out a portion. This sample carries under 400,000 clones, over 90% of them seen once, and the ten largest clones take 5% to 7%. Time point given: blood from clinic visit 5 months post-surgery; TSC patient then seizure free. Sequencing used peripheral blood, obtained less than 6 months after surgery. Receptor source: a boy less than two years old with tuberous sclerosis and intractable seizures.

The chain employs TRBV28 and TRBJ2-3; the D is unclear. The V and J ends lost 3 bases and 6 bases respectively, with 13 bases between them. Germline assignment: CDR1 MDHEN and CDR2 SYDVKM. The CDR3 has 14 amino acids. CDR3 sequence reads: CASSLAELDDTQYF. The CDR3 DNA sequence: TGTGCCAGCAGTTTGGCGGAGTTGGATGATACGCAGTATTTT.

The chain recombines TRBV19 with TRBJ2-7; 7 nucleotides agree with TRBD1. CDR1 and CDR2 (germline): LNHDA, SQIVND (reference sequence). This CDR3 has 16 amino acids. V shed 4 bases, J shed 2 bases, and the junction held 11 bases outside the gene matches. The CDR3 DNA reads TGTGCCAGTAGTAAGCCCAGGACAGGCTCAACCTACGAGCAGTACTTC. This sequence encodes CASSKPRTGSTYEQYF.